A selection of T cell receptor beta chains follows, all from one sample in a study of regulatory T cells in long-lasting Graves disease. TCRdb redid the calling of the multiplex PCR reads with MiXCR, one entry per CDR3 protein. The sample contains 400,000 to 500,000 distinct CDR3 sequences, under 25% of which appear only once. This specimen was peripheral blood mononuclear cells (PBMCs), taken when the disease was refractory, from a patient treated with antithyroid drugs. The origin of the receptors is a female donor with Graves disease. The CDR3 runs from the conserved cysteine through the conserved F or W. Fields, in order: CDR3 length, J gene, clone size, D gene, V gene, CDR3 DNA, CDR3 protein. The D gene is left open where the match is weak. Size tells how often a clone was seen (once, few, many) or the class of an expanded clone, and some rows leave it out.

18,TRBJ2-2,many,TRBD2,TRBV11-2,TGTGCCAGCAGTTGGACTAGCGGGACCTCCGGGGGCACCGGGGAGCTGTTTTTT,CASSWTSGTSGGTGELFF
14,TRBJ2-7,.,TRBD1,TRBV5-6,TGTGCCAGCAGCCCCACCTTGACAGGGAACGAGCAGTACTTC,CASSPTLTGNEQYF
14,TRBJ2-5,many,TRBD1,TRBV2,TGTGCCAGCAGTGAGCCCCCCAGGGGGGAGACCCAGTACTTC,CASSEPPRGETQYF
14,TRBJ2-5,.,TRBD1,TRBV19,TGTGCCAGTAGTACGGACAGGGCAGGAGAGACCCAGTACTTC,CASSTDRAGETQYF
16,TRBJ2-5,many,TRBD2,TRBV5-8,TGTGCCAGCAGCAGTGGACTAGCGGCAATACAAGAGACCCAGTACTTC,CASSSGLAAIQETQYF
14,TRBJ1-5,.,TRBD1,TRBV24-1,TGTGCCACCAGTGTGCGACAGGGGGATCAGCCCCAGCATTTT,CATSVRQGDQPQHF
14,TRBJ2-7,many,TRBD1,TRBV28,TGTGCCAGCGGGGACAGGGGGGATGCCTACGAGCAGTACTTC,CASGDRGDAYEQYF
14,TRBJ2-4,many,TRBD1,TRBV28,TGTGCCAGCAGACCCAGACAGGGTAAAAACATTCAGTACTTC,CASRPRQGKNIQYF
17,TRBJ2-5,many,TRBD2,TRBV12-3/TRBV12-4,TGTGCCAGCAGTCGGCCGACTAGCGGGGGGTCCCAAGAGACCCAGTACTTC,CASSRPTSGGSQETQYF
15,TRBJ2-3,.,.,TRBV5-6,TGTGCCAGCAGCTTGAAGGGGGGCGTGGAAGATACGCAGTATTTT,CASSLKGGVEDTQYF
14,TRBJ1-1,many,TRBD1,TRBV28,TGTGCCAGCAGGAGCTCAGGGGGAACCACTGAAGCTTTCTTT,CASRSSGGTTEAFF